The sequence of this T cell receptor (beta chain) was determined in a study of shared clonotypes between healthy human individuals. Looking at the study overall: Researchers assigned three CD4 naive, three CD4 memory, two CD8 naive and one CD8 memory plate to each donor.

Assay: immunoSEQ multiplex PCR; the TCRdb copy retains only in-frame clones and omits some. Counted here are more than 2,000,000 clones, approximately 94% occurring once; the ten biggest clones make up over 0.12%. This clone was observed a single time. Its antigen is currently unknown. The ends lost 8 bases at V and 2 bases at J; junction bases unmatched: 4. The CDR3 length is 13 residues. Germline V gene data show CDR1 as WSHSY and CDR2 as SAAADI. Study conclusions and caveats: Exclusively blood specimens were collected; tissue repertoires likely differ.

This clonotype was obtained from a young man in good health. Sequencing input: naive CD4+ T cells sorted from blood. As for subset: CD45RA+ positively selected. The chain uses TRBV10-2 and TRBJ2-3; 7 nucleotides agree with TRBD2. The CDR3 coding sequence is TGCGCCAGCCGCGGGAGTACCACAGATACGCAGTATTTT. It specifies CASRGSTTDTQYF.